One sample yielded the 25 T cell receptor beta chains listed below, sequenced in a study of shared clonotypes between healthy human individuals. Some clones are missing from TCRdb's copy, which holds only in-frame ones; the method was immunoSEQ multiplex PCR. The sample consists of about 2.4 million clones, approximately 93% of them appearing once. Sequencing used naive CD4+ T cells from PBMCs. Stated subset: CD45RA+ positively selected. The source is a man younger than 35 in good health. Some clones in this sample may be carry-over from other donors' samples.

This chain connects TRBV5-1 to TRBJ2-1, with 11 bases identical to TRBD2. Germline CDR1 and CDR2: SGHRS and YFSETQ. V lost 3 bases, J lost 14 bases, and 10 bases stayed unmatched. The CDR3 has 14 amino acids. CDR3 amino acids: CASSSGTSGATEFF. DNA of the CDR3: TGCGCCAGCAGCTCTGGGACTAGCGGAGCCACGGAGTTCTTC.

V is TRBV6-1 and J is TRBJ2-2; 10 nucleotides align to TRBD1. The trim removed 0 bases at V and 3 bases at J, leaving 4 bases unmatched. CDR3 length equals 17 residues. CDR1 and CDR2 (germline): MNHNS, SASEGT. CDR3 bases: TGTGCCAGCAGTGAAGCGCGACAGGGGGCCTACACCGGGGAGCTGTTTTTT. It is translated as CASSEARQGAYTGELFF.

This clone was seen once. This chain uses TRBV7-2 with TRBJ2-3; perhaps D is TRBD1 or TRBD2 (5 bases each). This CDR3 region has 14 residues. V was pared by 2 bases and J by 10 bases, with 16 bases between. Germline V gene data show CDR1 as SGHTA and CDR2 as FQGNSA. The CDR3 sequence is CASSLRGGPRAQYF. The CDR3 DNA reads TGTGCCAGCAGCTTACGTGGGGGTCCTCGTGCGCAGTATTTT.

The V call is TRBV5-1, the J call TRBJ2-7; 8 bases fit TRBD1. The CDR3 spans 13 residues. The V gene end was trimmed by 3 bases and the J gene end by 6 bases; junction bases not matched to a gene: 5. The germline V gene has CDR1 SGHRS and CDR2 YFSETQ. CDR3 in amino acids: CASSSDTGGEQYF. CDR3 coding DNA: TGCGCCAGCAGCTCGGACACAGGGGGCGAGCAGTACTTC.

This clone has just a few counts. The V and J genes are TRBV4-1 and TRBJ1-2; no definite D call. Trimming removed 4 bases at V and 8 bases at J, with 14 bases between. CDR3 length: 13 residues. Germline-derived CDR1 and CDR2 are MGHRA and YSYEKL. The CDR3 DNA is TGCGCCAGCAGCCCAGGCGACGTCCCAGGCTACACCTTC. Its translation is CASSPGDVPGYTF.

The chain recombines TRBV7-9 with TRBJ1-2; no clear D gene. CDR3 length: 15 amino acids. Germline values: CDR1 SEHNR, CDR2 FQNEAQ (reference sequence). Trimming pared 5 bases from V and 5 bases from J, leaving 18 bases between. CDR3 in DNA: TGTGCCAGCAGCCTGACCCGGCAGGAAGCATATGGCTACACCTTC. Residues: CASSLTRQEAYGYTF.

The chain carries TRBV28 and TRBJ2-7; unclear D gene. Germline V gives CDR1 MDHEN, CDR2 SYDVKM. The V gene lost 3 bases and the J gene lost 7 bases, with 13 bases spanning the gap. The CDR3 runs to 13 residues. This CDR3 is CASSFTAYREQYF. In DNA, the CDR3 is TGTGCCAGCAGTTTTACCGCCTATAGGGAGCAGTACTTC.

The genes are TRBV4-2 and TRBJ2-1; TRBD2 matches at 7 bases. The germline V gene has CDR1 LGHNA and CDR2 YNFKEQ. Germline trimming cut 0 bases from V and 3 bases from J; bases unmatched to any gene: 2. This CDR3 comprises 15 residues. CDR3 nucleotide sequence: TGTGCCAGCAGCCAAGACCAGCGGGACTACAATGAGCAGTTCTTC. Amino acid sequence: CASSQDQRDYNEQFF.

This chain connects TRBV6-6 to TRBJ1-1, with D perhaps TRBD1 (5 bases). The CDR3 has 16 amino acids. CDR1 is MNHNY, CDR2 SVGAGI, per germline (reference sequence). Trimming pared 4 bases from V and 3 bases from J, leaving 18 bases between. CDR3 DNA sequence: TGTGCCAGCAGTTCCAGACCGGCGGGGCGGTACACTGAAGCTTTCTTT. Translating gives CASSSRPAGRYTEAFF.

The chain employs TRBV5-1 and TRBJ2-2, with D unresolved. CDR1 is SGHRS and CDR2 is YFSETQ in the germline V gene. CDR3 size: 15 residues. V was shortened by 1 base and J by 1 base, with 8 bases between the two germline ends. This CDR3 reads CASSLKTVNTGELFF. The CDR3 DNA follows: TGCGCCAGCAGCTTGAAGACGGTGAACACCGGGGAGCTGTTTTTT.

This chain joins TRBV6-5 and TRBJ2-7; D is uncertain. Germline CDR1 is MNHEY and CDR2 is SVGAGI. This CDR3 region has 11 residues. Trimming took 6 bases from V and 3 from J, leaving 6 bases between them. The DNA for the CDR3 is TGTGCCAGCAGGCGACTCTACGAGCAGTACTTC. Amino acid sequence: CASRRLYEQYF.

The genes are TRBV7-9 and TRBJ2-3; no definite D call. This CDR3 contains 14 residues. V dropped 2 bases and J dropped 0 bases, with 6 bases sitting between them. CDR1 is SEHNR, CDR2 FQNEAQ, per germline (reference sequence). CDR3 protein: CASSLTVSTDTQYF. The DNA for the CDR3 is TGTGCCAGCAGCTTAACCGTTAGCACAGATACGCAGTATTTT.

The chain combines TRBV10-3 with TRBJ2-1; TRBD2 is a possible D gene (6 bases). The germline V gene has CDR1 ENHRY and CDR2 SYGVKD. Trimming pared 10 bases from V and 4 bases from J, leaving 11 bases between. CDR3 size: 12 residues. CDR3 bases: TGTGCCACCGGGGCGGGATACAATGAGCAGTTCTTC. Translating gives CATGAGYNEQFF.

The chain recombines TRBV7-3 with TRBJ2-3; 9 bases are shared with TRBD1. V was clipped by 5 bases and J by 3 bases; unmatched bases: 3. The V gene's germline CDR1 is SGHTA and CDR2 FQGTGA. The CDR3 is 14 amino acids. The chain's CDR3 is CASSRTGATDTQYF. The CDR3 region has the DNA TGTGCCAGCAGCCGGACAGGGGCTACAGATACGCAGTATTTT.

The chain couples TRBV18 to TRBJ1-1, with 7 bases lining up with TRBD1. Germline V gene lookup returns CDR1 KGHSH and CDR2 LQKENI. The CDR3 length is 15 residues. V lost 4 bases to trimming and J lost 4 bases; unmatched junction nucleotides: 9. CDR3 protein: CASSLTGEWATEAFF. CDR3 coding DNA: TGTGCCAGCTCACTAACAGGGGAATGGGCCACTGAAGCTTTCTTT.

Here the CDR3 DNA reads TGTGCCAGCAGCTTGGCGGCTAGCGGGATTGGCCCAGCTCAGTACTTC. It encodes CASSLAASGIGPAQYF. V usage is TRBV5-4 and J usage is TRBJ2-5; TRBD2 matches at 9 bases. This CDR3 has 16 amino acids. Looked up from germline, CDR1 is SGHNT and CDR2 is YYREEE (reference sequence). The J segment lost 11 bases and the V segment lost 0 bases, leaving 14 bases of the junction unmatched.

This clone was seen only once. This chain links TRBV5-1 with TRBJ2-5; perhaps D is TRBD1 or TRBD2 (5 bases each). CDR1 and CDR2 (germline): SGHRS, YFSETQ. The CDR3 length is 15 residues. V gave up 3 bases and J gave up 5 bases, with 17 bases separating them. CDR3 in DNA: TGCGCCAGCAGCTCAACCGGGACCCCCGGGGAGACCCAGTACTTC. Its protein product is CASSSTGTPGETQYF.

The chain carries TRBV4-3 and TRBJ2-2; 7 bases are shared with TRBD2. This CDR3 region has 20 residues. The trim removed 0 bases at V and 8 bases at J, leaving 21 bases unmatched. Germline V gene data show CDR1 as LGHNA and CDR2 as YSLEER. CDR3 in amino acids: CASSQEQVAPGGGPSGELFF. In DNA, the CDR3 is TGCGCCAGCAGCCAAGAACAAGTGGCTCCTGGGGGAGGGCCTAGTGGGGAGCTGTTTTTT.

CDR3 region: CASSPPGYEQYF. CDR3 nucleotide sequence: TGTGCCAGCAGCCCCCCTGGGTACGAGCAGTACTTC. The rearrangement links TRBV11-2 to TRBJ2-7; D is unclear. Germline V gene sequence: CDR1 SGHAT, CDR2 FQNNGV. The CDR3 is 12 amino acids. Trimming cost V 5 bases and J 4 bases, with 9 bases left between them.

DNA of the CDR3: TGTGCCAGCTCACCAACGGGGACGGAGACAGATACGCAGTATTTT. Amino acids: CASSPTGTETDTQYF. The rearrangement links TRBV18 to TRBJ2-3, with D tentatively TRBD1 or TRBD2 (5 bases each). Trimming left V 2 bases short and J 3 bases short, with 12 bases between. CDR3 length: 15 residues. CDR1 and CDR2 (germline): KGHSH, LQKENI.

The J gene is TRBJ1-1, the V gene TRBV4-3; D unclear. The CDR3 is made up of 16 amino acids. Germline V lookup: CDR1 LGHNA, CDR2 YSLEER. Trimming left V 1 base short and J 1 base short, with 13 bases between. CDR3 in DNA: TGCGCCAGCAGCCAAGGGACGTTAACCCGGAACACTGAAGCTTTCTTT. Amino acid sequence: CASSQGTLTRNTEAFF.

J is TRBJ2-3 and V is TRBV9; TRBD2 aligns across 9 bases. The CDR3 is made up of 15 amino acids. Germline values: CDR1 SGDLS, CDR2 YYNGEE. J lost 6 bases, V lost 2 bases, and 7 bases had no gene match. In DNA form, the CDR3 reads TGTGCCAGCAGCGTGGGGTCTAGCGGGATTGATACGCAGTATTTT. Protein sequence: CASSVGSSGIDTQYF.

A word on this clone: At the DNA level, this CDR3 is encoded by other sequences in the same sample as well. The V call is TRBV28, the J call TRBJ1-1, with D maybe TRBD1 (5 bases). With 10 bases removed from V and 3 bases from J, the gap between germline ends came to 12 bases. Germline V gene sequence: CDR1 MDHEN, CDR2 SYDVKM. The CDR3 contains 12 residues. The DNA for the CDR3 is TGTGCCACCTCACTCAGGGACACTGAAGCTTTCTTT. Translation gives CATSLRDTEAFF.

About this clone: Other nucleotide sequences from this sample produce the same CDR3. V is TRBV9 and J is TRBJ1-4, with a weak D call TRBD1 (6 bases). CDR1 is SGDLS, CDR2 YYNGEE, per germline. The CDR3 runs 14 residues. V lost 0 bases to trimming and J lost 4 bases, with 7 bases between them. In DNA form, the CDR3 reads TGTGCCAGCAGCGTAGGCAGGGGTAATGAAAAACTGTTTTTT. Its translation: CASSVGRGNEKLFF.

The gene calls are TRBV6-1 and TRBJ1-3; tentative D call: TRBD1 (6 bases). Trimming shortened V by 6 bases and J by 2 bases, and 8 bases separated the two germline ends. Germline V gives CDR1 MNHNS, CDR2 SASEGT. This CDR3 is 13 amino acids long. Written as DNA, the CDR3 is TGTGCCAGCAGAGGGACAACTGGAAACACCATATATTTT. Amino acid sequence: CASRGTTGNTIYF.